The source of this T cell receptor beta chain is a study of T cell changes during pregnancy in multiple sclerosis. Produced via immunoSEQ multiplex PCR; TCRdb's table is partial and in-frame only. The repertoire consists of 80,000 to 95,000 clones, with about 95% occurring once and the leading ten covering 0.85% to 1.2%. Sequencing used peripheral blood, obtained in the second trimester of pregnancy. This sequence was found in a female donor with multiple sclerosis, enrolled in a pregnancy study.

The CDR3: CASSYSTGQGDGYTF. CDR3 nucleotides: TGTGCCAGCAGTTACTCGACGGGACAGGGGGATGGCTACACCTTC. This chain connects TRBV6-5 to TRBJ1-2; 11 nucleotides agree with TRBD1. The CDR3 runs to 15 residues. The J segment lost 6 bases and the V segment lost 0 bases, leaving 3 bases of the junction unmatched. Germline values: CDR1 MNHEY, CDR2 SVGAGI.